Detailed here is one T cell receptor beta chain. The data are from a study of T cell responses to AZD1222 COVID-19 vaccine. Method: immunoSEQ multiplex PCR; TCRdb's copy keeps in-frame clones and lacks some. Of 110,000 to 150,000 clones in the sample, more than 85% were seen once. This CDR3 is 13 amino acids long. Germline V gene lookup returns CDR1 MRHNA and CDR2 SNTAGT. V lost 0 bases and J lost 5, with 7 bases in between. The material was peripheral blood, obtained on day 0 of AZD1222 vaccination. The J gene is TRBJ1-2, the V gene TRBV6-4; weak D call: TRBD1 (5 bases). This clonotype was sampled from an adult in good health. CDR3 sequence reads: CASSDSGGYGYTF. As DNA, the CDR3 is TGTGCCAGCAGTGACTCGGGGGGATATGGCTACACCTTC.